The 22 T cell receptor beta chains reported below all come from one sample, sequenced in a study of T cell changes during pregnancy in multiple sclerosis (dated by TCRdb to between 2017 and 2020). Receptors were amplified or captured by the immunoSEQ multiplex PCR assay. What TCRdb holds here is the immuneACCESS table cut down to in-frame rearrangements. Part of the clones is not present; checked against another copy, under half of the missing clones reflect an unresolved V gene, and the others are unexplained. The sample includes fewer than 40,000 clones, with roughly nine tenths observed a single time. Of the sample, approximately 5% falls within the top ten clones. The sample in question was CD8+ T cells from peripheral blood mononuclear cells, obtained in the first trimester of pregnancy. These receptors came from a female donor with multiple sclerosis, enrolled in a pregnancy study.

This chain connects TRBV28 to TRBJ2-5; TRBD2 might be the D (5 bases). Trimming cost V 3 bases and J 5 bases, with 13 bases left between them. Germline assignment: CDR1 MDHEN and CDR2 SYDVKM. The CDR3 is 14 residues long. The CDR3 region has the DNA TGTGCCAGCAGTTTCGGTGGGAGCGGTGAGACCCAGTACTTC. It codes for CASSFGGSGETQYF.

The CDR3 sequence: CASRRVGAVDEQFF. Written as DNA, the CDR3 is TGTGCCAGCAGACGGGTCGGAGCGGTAGATGAGCAGTTCTTC. The chain has TRBV27 and TRBJ2-1, with D perhaps matching TRBD2 (5 bases). V was cut by 6 bases and J by 8 bases, with 17 bases left in between. The length of the CDR3 is 14 residues. The germline V gene encodes CDR1 MNHEY and CDR2 SMNVEV (reference sequence).

V gene TRBV6-6 combines with J gene TRBJ2-7, with TRBD2 matching over 11 bases. V shed 4 bases and J 3 bases; nucleotides not matched to a gene: 5. This CDR3 region has 15 residues. Germline V gene sequence: CDR1 MNHNY, CDR2 SVGAGI (reference sequence). In DNA form, the CDR3 reads TGTGCCAGCAGTTTCCCTAGCGGGAGGTACTACGAGCAGTACTTC. It yields the protein CASSFPSGRYYEQYF.

The V call is TRBV29-1, the J call TRBJ2-2; the D gene is possibly TRBD2 (6 bases). V was cut by 1 base and J by 6 bases, with 9 bases left in between. Germline V gives CDR1 SQVTM, CDR2 ANQGSEA. There are 13 residues in the CDR3. CDR3 sequence (DNA): TGCAGCGTTGAAGGGGGGGACGCCGGGGAGCTGTTTTTT. Translated, it gives CSVEGGDAGELFF.

The chain recombines TRBV5-1 with TRBJ1-1; 8 nucleotides match TRBD1. V dropped 4 bases and J dropped 1; count of bases not matched to a gene: 9. This CDR3 comprises 16 residues. The germline V gene encodes CDR1 SGHRS and CDR2 YFSETQ. The CDR3 coding sequence is TGCGCCAGCAGCGCGGGACAGGTGAAAGGGAACACTGAAGCTTTCTTT. Translated: CASSAGQVKGNTEAFF.

This clone was counted once. The J gene is TRBJ2-7, the V gene TRBV28; D is unresolved. This CDR3 comprises 12 residues. Trimming pared 5 bases from V and 6 bases from J, leaving 11 bases between. Germline V gene sequence: CDR1 MDHEN, CDR2 SYDVKM. For the CDR3, the DNA is TGTGCCAGCAGTAGGTTGACACGCGAGCAGTACTTC. It specifies CASSRLTREQYF.

The CDR3 is CAWRGQASSYEQYF. The CDR3, as DNA: TGTGCCTGGAGGGGGCAGGCGAGCTCCTACGAGCAGTACTTC. The chain employs TRBV30 and TRBJ2-7, with TRBD1 as a possible D gene (5 bases). CDR1 is GTSNPN and CDR2 is SVGIG in the germline V gene (reference sequence). The V end lost 3 bases, the J end lost 0 bases, and 12 bases lay between the germline ends. The CDR3 runs to 14 residues. Looking up the rest from reference TRBV30 and TRBJ2-7 gives the full variable domain: SQTIHQWPATLVQPVGSPLSLECTVEGTSNPNLYWYRQAAGRGLQLLFYSVGIGQISSEVPQNLSASRPQDRQFILSSKKLLLSDSGFYLCAWRGQASSYEQYFGPGTRLTVT.

The rearrangement uses TRBV27 and TRBJ2-3, with 9 nucleotides matching TRBD2. This CDR3 spans 15 amino acids. CDR1 is MNHEY and CDR2 is SMNVEV in the germline V gene (reference sequence). The trim removed 5 bases at V and 3 bases at J, leaving 6 bases unmatched. CDR3 bases: TGTGCCAGCAGTCCCTTAGCGGGAGTAACAGATACGCAGTATTTT. Translated, it gives CASSPLAGVTDTQYF.

V gene TRBV27 combines with J gene TRBJ2-3; 12 bases line up with TRBD2. Germline CDR1 reads MNHEY; CDR2 reads SMNVEV (reference sequence). The CDR3 is 14 residues long. J gave up 5 bases and V 6 bases, and 3 bases lay outside the gene matches. The CDR3 region is CASRLAGGEDTQYF. CDR3 bases: TGTGCCAGCAGGCTAGCGGGAGGGGAAGATACGCAGTATTTT.

This rearrangement joins TRBV7-9 to TRBJ1-3, with D perhaps TRBD1 (5 bases). The CDR3 runs 15 residues. Trimming pared 2 bases from V and 2 bases from J, leaving 10 bases between. CDR1 is SEHNR and CDR2 is FQNEAQ in the germline V gene (reference sequence). The CDR3 DNA is TGTGCCAGCAGCTTATCCGCGGGGCCTGGAAACACCATATATTTT. Its translation: CASSLSAGPGNTIYF.

This clone was counted only a few times. The chain couples TRBV21-1 to TRBJ1-5. TRBV21-1 is classified as a pseudogene. The CDR3 runs 12 residues. Written as DNA, the CDR3 is TGTGCCAGCAGCAAATCTCTTCAGCCCCAGCATTTT. Translating it yields CASSKSLQPQHF.

The chain has TRBV4-3 and TRBJ1-2, with a weak D call TRBD1 (6 bases). The CDR3 loop spans 14 amino acids. Germline V lookup: CDR1 LGHNA, CDR2 YSLEER. With 2 bases removed from V and 4 bases from J, the gap between germline ends came to 11 bases. The CDR3: CASSQREGGYGYTF. The DNA for the CDR3 is TGCGCCAGCAGCCAAAGAGAAGGGGGCTATGGCTACACCTTC.

The V and J genes are TRBV6-1 and TRBJ2-5; tentative D call: TRBD1 (7 bases). The germline V gene has CDR1 MNHNS and CDR2 SASEGT. This CDR3 is built from 14 residues. V lost 7 bases and J lost 9, with 21 bases in between. This chain's CDR3 is CASIIGGGDGPQYF. DNA of the CDR3: TGTGCCAGCATCATAGGGGGCGGGGACGGGCCCCAGTACTTC.

CDR3 sequence reads: CASSPGLSDYNEQFF. The DNA for the CDR3 is TGTGCCAGCAGCCCGGGACTGTCGGATTACAATGAGCAGTTCTTC. This chain connects TRBV5-6 to TRBJ2-1; possibly TRBD2 for D (6 bases). Germline assignment: CDR1 SGHDT and CDR2 YYEEEE. The CDR3 contains 15 residues. V was clipped by 4 bases and J by 4 bases, with 15 bases between them. Full variable domain (rest looked up from reference TRBV5-6 and TRBJ2-1): DAGVTQSPTHLIKTRGQQVTLRCSPKSGHDTVSWYQQALGQGPQFIFQYYEEEERQRGNFPDRFSGHQFPNYSSELNVNALLLGDSALYLCASSPGLSDYNEQFFGPGTRLTVL.

This clone was counted a single time. The genes are TRBV9 and TRBJ1-5; weak D call: TRBD1 (5 bases). Trimming took off 3 bases at V and 6 bases at J, with 10 bases between the two ends. The CDR3 has 13 amino acids. Germline V gene lookup returns CDR1 SGDLS and CDR2 YYNGEE. In DNA form, the CDR3 reads TGTGCCAGCAGCGAAGGGGTGGGTCAGCCCCAGCATTTT. This translates into CASSEGVGQPQHF.

The genes are TRBV7-9 and TRBJ2-1, with 14 positions matching TRBD2. This CDR3 has 17 amino acids. V lost 5 bases to trimming and J lost 1 base; unmatched junction nucleotides: 4. Germline CDR1 SEHNR, CDR2 FQNEAQ (reference sequence). CDR3 DNA: TGTGCCAGCAGCACCCGACTAGCGGGAGGGTCCTACAATGAGCAGTTCTTC. This gives the protein CASSTRLAGGSYNEQFF.

The V gene is TRBV28, the J gene TRBJ1-3; 7 bases map to TRBD1. The CDR3 spans 15 residues. Germline lookup yields CDR1 MDHEN and CDR2 SYDVKM. Losses at the gene ends were 5 bases for V and 2 bases for J; bases not matched to a gene: 6. CDR3 protein: CASSGDSRTGNTIYF. CDR3 coding DNA: TGTGCCAGCAGTGGGGACAGCCGGACTGGAAACACCATATATTTT.

The CDR3 region has the DNA TGTGCCAGCAGCTTTGCGAATGAGCAGTTCTTC. Translation gives CASSFANEQFF. V and J are TRBV5-6 and TRBJ2-1; D is uncertain. V was pared by 2 bases and J by 7 bases, with 4 bases between. Germline loops: CDR1 SGHDT, CDR2 YYEEEE. The CDR3 contains 11 residues.

The chain carries TRBV28 and TRBJ2-7; 9 bases match TRBD2. The CDR3 runs 14 residues. CDR1 and CDR2 (germline): MDHEN, SYDVKM. The J segment lost 5 bases and the V segment lost 3 bases, leaving 5 bases of the junction unmatched. CDR3 nucleotides: TGTGCCAGCAGTTTGATGGCTAGCGGGGACGAGCAGTACTTC. Its translation is CASSLMASGDEQYF.

The rearrangement uses TRBV10-1 and TRBJ2-5; TRBD1 might be the D (6 bases). This CDR3 is built from 14 residues. Germline V CDR1 and CDR2: WNHNN, SYGVQD (reference sequence). V lost 2 bases to trimming and J lost 1 base, with 8 bases between them. CDR3 DNA: TGCGCCAGCAGTGAGCTACAGGGCCAAGAGACCCAGTACTTC. The encoded protein is CASSELQGQETQYF.

The V gene is TRBV6-5, the J gene TRBJ2-2; D is uncertain. This CDR3 region has 13 residues. CDR1 and CDR2 (germline): MNHEY, SVGAGI. The V end was cut by 2 bases, the J end by 8 bases, with 9 bases between. This CDR3 reads CASSYTNAGELFF. The CDR3 nucleotides read TGTGCCAGCAGTTACACCAATGCGGGGGAGCTGTTTTTT.

The V and J genes are TRBV6-5 and TRBJ1-1; D may be TRBD1 (6 bases). V was cut by 4 bases and J by 4 bases, with 13 bases left in between. Germline loops: CDR1 MNHEY, CDR2 SVGAGI. The CDR3 runs to 14 residues. The CDR3 sequence is CASSSPDRSTEAFF. CDR3 nucleotides: TGTGCCAGCAGTTCCCCCGACAGGAGCACTGAAGCTTTCTTT.